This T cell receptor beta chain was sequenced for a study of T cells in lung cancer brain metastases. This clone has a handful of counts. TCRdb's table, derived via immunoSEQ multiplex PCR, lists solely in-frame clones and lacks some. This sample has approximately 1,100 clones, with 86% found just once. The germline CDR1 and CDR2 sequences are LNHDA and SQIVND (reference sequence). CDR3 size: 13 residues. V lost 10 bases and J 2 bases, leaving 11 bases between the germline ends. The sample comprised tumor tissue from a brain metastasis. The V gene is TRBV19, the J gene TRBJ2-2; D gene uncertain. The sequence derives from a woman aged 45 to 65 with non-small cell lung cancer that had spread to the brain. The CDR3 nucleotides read TGTGCCAATAGACGCGACAACACCGGGGAGCTGTTTTTT. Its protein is CANRRDNTGELFF.